This T cell receptor beta chain was found in a study of PD-1 blockade in classical Hodgkin lymphoma. Study-wide results and caveats: No one has yet defined what causes the repertoire differences, which may be disease activity or prior therapy. Some patients began nivolumab under 1 year after ASCT. These patients were excluded from later analyses. Unlike CD8+ TCR diversity, which did not rise significantly by C4D1, CD4+ TCR diversity did.

Exposure to brentuximab vedotin varied, and each patient had relapsed following autologous stem cell transplantation. About this clone: Its antigen remains unknown.

Profiled with immunoSEQ multiplex PCR; TCRdb holds only in-frame clones, not every one. Of roughly 150,000 clones in the sample, approximately 80% were seen once. Germline V gives CDR1 GTSNPN, CDR2 SVGIG (reference sequence). This CDR3 comprises 15 residues. Trimming cost V 3 bases and J 7 bases, with 21 bases left between them. The receptor comes from a human donor with classical Hodgkin lymphoma. The material sequenced was peripheral blood mononuclear cells (PBMCs), taken before the second cycle of nivolumab. The V call is TRBV30, the J call TRBJ2-5, with a tentative D call TRBD1 (5 bases). The CDR3 DNA sequence: TGTGCCTGGAGCCCCCTAGGGGCCCAGCAGGGGACCCAGTACTTC. It encodes CAWSPLGAQQGTQYF.